The rows below give T cell receptor beta chains drawn from one sample of a study of T cell responses to AZD1222 COVID-19 vaccine. Sequenced by immunoSEQ multiplex PCR; TCRdb stores in-frame clones only, minus some. The table shows some 120,000 clones, with roughly 91% occurring only once. The sequencing used peripheral blood, collected on day 0 of AZD1222 vaccination. The receptors come from an adult in good health. CDR3s include the opening cysteine and the closing phenylalanine or tryptophan. The D gene is left open where the match is weak. Some rows mark clone size as missing; the rest say once, few, many or name a class of expanded clone.

size: -; V: TRBV4-1; J: TRBJ1-4; D: TRBD1; DNA: TGCGCCAGCAGCCTGGGGACAGCAACTAATGAAAAACTGTTTTTT; CDR3: CASSLGTATNEKLFF
size: -; V: TRBV5-1; J: TRBJ2-7; D: -; DNA: TGCGCCAGCAGCTCCGGGACGGACTCCTACGAGCAGTACTTC; CDR3: CASSSGTDSYEQYF
size: -; V: TRBV7-6; J: TRBJ1-2; D: TRBD1; DNA: TGTGCCAGCAGCCGCGCGACAGGGCTAGGCTATGGCTACACCTTC; CDR3: CASSRATGLGYGYTF
size: -; V: TRBV20-1; J: TRBJ2-7; D: -; DNA: -; CDR3: CSASFRARGPSEQYF
size: few; V: TRBV18; J: TRBJ2-7; D: TRBD1; DNA: TGTGCCAGCTCACCGATGAGACCCGGGACAGGGGGATCCTACGAGCAGTACTTC; CDR3: CASSPMRPGTGGSYEQYF
size: -; V: TRBV7-8; J: TRBJ1-5; D: TRBD1; DNA: TGTGCCAGCAGCTTGGGACAGGTTCTGCATTTT; CDR3: CASSLGQVLHF
size: few; V: TRBV3-1/TRBV3-2; J: TRBJ2-3; D: -; DNA: TGTGCCAGCAGGGCCGGGGCAGGGATGGGCGCAGATACGCAGTATTTT; CDR3: CASRAGAGMGADTQYF
size: -; V: TRBV12-3/TRBV12-4; J: TRBJ1-1; D: -; DNA: TGTGCCAGCAGTCTACACTTGGGCACTGAAGCTTTCTTT; CDR3: CASSLHLGTEAFF
size: -; V: TRBV4-3; J: TRBJ1-2; D: TRBD1; DNA: TGCGCCAGCAGCCAATGGACAGGGATAAGGTATGGCTACACCTTC; CDR3: CASSQWTGIRYGYTF
size: -; V: TRBV6-6; J: TRBJ1-1; D: -; DNA: TGTGCCAGCCTCCCCTCACTTTGGAACACTGAAGCTTTCTTT; CDR3: CASLPSLWNTEAFF
size: -; V: TRBV4-1; J: TRBJ1-1; D: -; DNA: TGCGCCAGCAGCCAAGATTGGGGAGGGAACACTGAAGCTTTCTTT; CDR3: CASSQDWGGNTEAFF
size: -; V: TRBV7-9; J: TRBJ2-7; D: -; DNA: TGTGCCAGCAGCTTAGGCCTCCCAAGGGGGGGACCGCACTCCTACGAGCAGTACTTC; CDR3: CASSLGLPRGGPHSYEQYF
size: -; V: TRBV27; J: TRBJ1-2; D: -; DNA: TGTGCCAGCAGTTTAACGTCGGGGGCAGACTATGGCTACACCTTC; CDR3: CASSLTSGADYGYTF
size: few; V: TRBV7-2; J: TRBJ2-1; D: -; DNA: TGTGCCAGCAGCTTTACCCCGGGGGACAGCTCCTACAATGAGCAGTTCTTC; CDR3: CASSFTPGDSSYNEQFF
size: -; V: TRBV11-1; J: TRBJ2-3; D: TRBD1; DNA: TGTGCCAGCAGCATACAGGGGCCCGGCCGCACAGATACGCAGTATTTT; CDR3: CASSIQGPGRTDTQYF
size: -; V: TRBV4-2; J: TRBJ1-6; D: TRBD1; DNA: TGTGCCAGCAGCCATCCAGGGGGGTATAATTCACCCCTCCACTTT; CDR3: CASSHPGGYNSPLHF
size: -; V: TRBV6-5; J: TRBJ2-1; D: TRBD2; DNA: TGTGCCAGCAGGCGAACTAGCGGGGTGAGGAATGAGCAGTTCTTC; CDR3: CASRRTSGVRNEQFF
size: -; V: TRBV4-1; J: TRBJ2-6; D: TRBD1; DNA: TGCGCCAGCAGCCAGACCCCAGGGGGCGTAACCAACGTCCTGACTTTC; CDR3: CASSQTPGGVTNVLTF
size: -; V: TRBV11-1; J: TRBJ1-4; D: -; DNA: TGTGCCAGCAGCCCTACTTTGACAACAACTAATGAAAAACTGTTTTTT; CDR3: CASSPTLTTTNEKLFF
size: -; V: TRBV30; J: TRBJ1-5; D: -; DNA: TGTGCCTGGAGTGGGATAACAGGGAATCAGCCCCAGCATTTT; CDR3: CAWSGITGNQPQHF
size: once; V: TRBV2; J: TRBJ1-5; D: -; DNA: TGTGCCAGCAGACCTGGTTGGCGGAGCAATCAGCCCCAGCATTTT; CDR3: CASRPGWRSNQPQHF
size: few; V: TRBV28; J: TRBJ1-5; D: -; DNA: TGTGCCAGCAGTTTATGGTTGTATAGCAATCAGCCCCAGCATTTT; CDR3: CASSLWLYSNQPQHF
size: once; V: TRBV9; J: TRBJ2-7; D: -; DNA: TGTGCCAGCAGCGTAGACCCAGGGAGCTCCTACGAGCAGTACTTC; CDR3: CASSVDPGSSYEQYF
size: -; V: TRBV18; J: TRBJ1-3; D: -; DNA: TGTGCCAGCTCACCATCCGCGAGCTCTGGAAACACCATATATTTT; CDR3: CASSPSASSGNTIYF
size: -; V: TRBV24-1; J: TRBJ1-6; D: -; DNA: TGTGCCACCAGGCCAGGAGGCGACTCTAGCTCCTATAATTCACCCCTCCACTTT; CDR3: CATRPGGDSSSYNSPLHF
size: -; V: TRBV6-5; J: TRBJ1-5; D: -; DNA: TGTGCCAGCAGGCTCAGGGCTAGCAATCAGCCCCAGCATTTT; CDR3: CASRLRASNQPQHF